The 27 T cell receptor beta chains given below trace back to one sample, sequenced in a study of blood T cell repertoires in COVID-19. Assay: immunoSEQ multiplex PCR; the TCRdb copy retains only in-frame clones and omits some. This table has under 500,000 clones, 85% to 90% appearing once. Sample: PBMCs or T cells enriched from blood (not recorded which). These receptors were collected from a man aged 25 to 45 who had recovered from COVID-19.

In DNA, the CDR3 is TGCGCCAGCAGTGAGACAGGGGGCCTAGAGACCCAGTACTTC. Translated, it gives CASSETGGLETQYF. The chain employs TRBV10-1 and TRBJ2-5, with 9 bases aligning to TRBD1. This CDR3 region has 14 residues. Germline V CDR1 and CDR2: WNHNN, SYGVQD (reference sequence). The V segment lost 2 bases and the J segment 4 bases; nucleotides outside the gene matches: 2.

The chain has TRBV19 and TRBJ2-1, with a possible D match to TRBD2 (5 bases). Germline V CDR1 and CDR2: LNHDA, SQIVND (reference sequence). The V end was cut by 6 bases, the J end by 2 bases, with 14 bases between. The CDR3 is 15 amino acids. The CDR3 nucleotides read TGTGCCAGTAGGCCGCTGGGAGAAGCCTACAATGAGCAGTTCTTC. Encoded protein: CASRPLGEAYNEQFF.

Remarks on this clone: One junction end does not reproduce the germline sequence, and a read error may be involved. Here the CDR3 reads CASALTSSNTEAFF. For the CDR3, the DNA is TGTGCTAGTGCTTTGACAAGTTCGAACACTGAAGCTTTCTTT. The chain is built from TRBV12-5 and TRBJ1-1; no reliable D call. This CDR3 has 14 amino acids. CDR1 LGHNT and CDR2 FRNRAP come from the germline V gene.

CDR3 nucleotides: TGTGCCAGCAGTTGGGGCGGGACCACCGGGGAGCTGTTTTTT. Protein product: CASSWGGTTGELFF. J is TRBJ2-2 and V is TRBV27; D perhaps matches TRBD2 (6 bases). The CDR3 length is 14 residues. Germline V gene sequence: CDR1 MNHEY, CDR2 SMNVEV (reference sequence). V lost 4 bases and J lost 4, with 10 bases in between.

This chain connects TRBV29-1 to TRBJ2-3; the match to TRBD2 covers 9 bases. This CDR3 is built from 15 residues. V lost 4 bases to trimming and J lost 11 bases; unmatched junction nucleotides: 16. The V gene's germline CDR1 is SQVTM and CDR2 ANQGSEA. CDR3 DNA sequence: TGCAGCGTTGTGGGAGCTAGCGGGGTCCCGCCGGGGCAGTATTTT. Encoded protein: CSVVGASGVPPGQYF.

This chain uses TRBV5-6 with TRBJ1-1; perhaps TRBD1 as D (6 bases). V was trimmed by 4 bases and J by 6 bases, leaving 19 bases between them. The germline CDR1 and CDR2 sequences are SGHDT and YYEEEE. CDR3 length: 15 amino acids. The CDR3 protein is CASSVGGRVGAEAFF. The CDR3 nucleotides are TGTGCCAGCAGCGTCGGGGGGCGCGTTGGCGCTGAAGCTTTCTTT.

The gene calls are TRBV19 and TRBJ2-5; 12 bases agree with TRBD2. This CDR3 spans 18 amino acids. Germline V lookup: CDR1 LNHDA, CDR2 SQIVND (reference sequence). Trimming took 1 base from V and 5 from J; bases not matched to a gene: 11. The CDR3 loop is CASSIGGRLAGVLETQYF. The CDR3 DNA sequence: TGTGCCAGTAGTATAGGCGGGAGACTAGCGGGAGTTTTGGAGACCCAGTACTTC.

The chain links TRBV4-1 to TRBJ2-7, with unresolved D. Germline CDR1 and CDR2: MGHRA and YSYEKL. V lost 4 bases, J lost 5 bases, and 24 bases lay in between. CDR3 length: 17 residues. The CDR3 DNA reads TGCGCCAGCAGCCCATCCGCATACCGACAAACCTGGGACGAGCAGTACTTC. It is translated as CASSPSAYRQTWDEQYF.

This chain connects TRBV10-2 to TRBJ2-1; 8 bases fit TRBD2. Trimming cost V 2 bases and J 6 bases; bases outside gene matches: 3. Germline V gene lookup returns CDR1 WSHSY and CDR2 SAAADI. This CDR3 is built from 14 residues. CDR3 bases: TGCGCCAGCAGTGAGACGGGAGGGCCCAATGAGCAGTTCTTC. Residues: CASSETGGPNEQFF.

Details on this clone: Other nucleotide sequences in the sample specify the same CDR3. The chain recombines TRBV5-1 with TRBJ2-7, with a possible D match to TRBD1 (6 bases). V was clipped by 2 bases and J by 6 bases, with 6 bases between them. The germline gives CDR1 SGHRS, CDR2 YFSETQ. This CDR3 spans 11 amino acids. The CDR3 reads CASSLGGEQYF. The CDR3 region has the DNA TGCGCCAGCAGCTTAGGGGGCGAGCAGTACTTC.

The chain is built from TRBV5-1 and TRBJ2-5, with D perhaps TRBD2 (5 bases). This CDR3 is built from 15 residues. Trimming left V 2 bases short and J 2 bases short, with 13 bases between. The germline V gene has CDR1 SGHRS and CDR2 YFSETQ. The CDR3 reads CASSLLGAAQETQYF. The DNA of the CDR3 is TGCGCCAGCAGCTTACTCGGAGCGGCACAAGAGACCCAGTACTTC.

The V gene is TRBV7-6, the J gene TRBJ2-2; no clear D gene. The CDR3 is made up of 15 amino acids. The ends were cut back, 5 bases at V and 3 bases at J, with 13 bases in the middle. Looked up from germline, CDR1 is SGHVS and CDR2 is FNYEAQ. The CDR3 DNA is TGTGCCAGCAGCCCAGCGCCTGGAGACACCGGGGAGCTGTTTTTT. Translation: CASSPAPGDTGELFF.

The chain is built from TRBV7-2 and TRBJ2-5; 11 nucleotides match TRBD2. CDR1 and CDR2 (germline): SGHTA, FQGNSA. V gave up 3 bases and J gave up 1 base; unmatched junction bases: 4. This CDR3 spans 16 amino acids. The DNA of the CDR3 is TGTGCCAGCAGCTTCCGGGGACTAGCGGTCCAAGAGACCCAGTACTTC. Translated, it gives CASSFRGLAVQETQYF.

The CDR3 region is CASSWTDNQPQHF. The CDR3 nucleotides are TGTGCCAGCAGCTGGACAGACAATCAGCCCCAGCATTTT. This chain links TRBV27 with TRBJ1-5; D may be TRBD1 (6 bases). Trimming cost V 6 bases and J 3 bases, with 9 bases left between them. The CDR3 totals 13 residues. Germline values: CDR1 MNHEY, CDR2 SMNVEV (reference sequence).

This chain joins TRBV13 and TRBJ2-2; 15 positions match TRBD2. Germline CDR1 PRHDT, CDR2 FYEKMQ (reference sequence). The CDR3 spans 18 residues. J lost 4 bases, V lost 4 bases, and 7 bases had no gene match. The chain's CDR3 is CASSSGLAGGPGTGELFF. The CDR3 region has the DNA TGTGCCAGCAGCTCAGGACTAGCGGGAGGGCCGGGCACCGGGGAGCTGTTTTTT.

The J gene is TRBJ2-2, the V gene TRBV12-5; the match to TRBD2 covers 8 bases. The CDR3 contains 15 residues. The germline V gene encodes CDR1 LGHNT and CDR2 FRNRAP. V dropped 9 bases and J dropped 1; count of bases not matched to a gene: 7. CDR3 sequence: CASRAGTRNTGELFF. For the CDR3, the DNA is TGTGCTAGCCGCGCCGGGACTAGGAACACCGGGGAGCTGTTTTTT.

This clone was recorded only once. The rearrangement links TRBV18 to TRBJ2-7, with 11 bases that match TRBD1. Per the germline V gene, CDR1 is KGHSH and CDR2 is LQKENI. V was pared by 5 bases and J by 5 bases, with 11 bases of the junction left unmatched. This CDR3 is 16 amino acids long. The CDR3 protein is CASSSYTGTGGHEQYF. CDR3 in DNA: TGTGCCAGCTCATCCTACACCGGGACAGGGGGTCACGAGCAGTACTTC. Looking up the rest from reference TRBV18 and TRBJ2-7 gives the full variable domain: NAGVMQNPRHLVRRRGQEARLRCSPMKGHSHVYWYRQLPEEGLKFMVYLQKENIIDESGMPKERFSAEFPKEGPSILRIQQVVRGDSAAYFCASSSYTGTGGHEQYFGPGTRLTVT.

V and J are TRBV29-1 and TRBJ2-2; D is ambiguous. Germline CDR1 and CDR2: SQVTM and ANQGSEA. Deletions cut 0 bases from V and 4 bases from J, with 9 bases between. The CDR3 consists of 14 residues. The CDR3: CSVEDPKSTGELFF. The DNA for the CDR3 is TGCAGCGTTGAAGATCCAAAATCCACCGGGGAGCTGTTTTTT.

This chain links TRBV24-1 with TRBJ2-1; no reliable D call. Germline-derived CDR1 and CDR2 are KGHDR and SFDVKD. Deletions cut 4 bases from V and 0 bases from J, with 12 bases between. The CDR3 extends over 16 amino acids. The CDR3 loop is CATSEAGASSYNEQFF. The CDR3 region has the DNA TGTGCCACCAGTGAGGCAGGTGCCAGCTCCTACAATGAGCAGTTCTTC.

The chain couples TRBV7-9 to TRBJ1-2, with D tentatively TRBD1 (6 bases). The V gene lost 3 bases and the J gene lost 3 bases, with 14 bases spanning the gap. The CDR3 runs to 15 residues. Germline V lookup: CDR1 SEHNR, CDR2 FQNEAQ (reference sequence). CDR3 in DNA: TGTGCCAGCAGCTTTAATCGGGGGGCCTACTATGGCTACACCTTC. Its translation is CASSFNRGAYYGYTF.

The chain employs TRBV7-3 and TRBJ2-2, with no clear D. This CDR3 has 13 residues. Trimming shortened V by 5 bases and J by 1 base, and 5 bases separated the two germline ends. Germline V gene sequence: CDR1 SGHTA, CDR2 FQGTGA. DNA for the CDR3: TGTGCCAGCAGCCCACAGAACACCGGGGAGCTGTTTTTT. It translates to CASSPQNTGELFF.

The rearrangement uses TRBV28 and TRBJ2-3; 7 bases map to TRBD2. From germline, CDR1 is MDHEN and CDR2 SYDVKM. This CDR3 region has 14 residues. V lost 5 bases to trimming and J lost 3 bases; unmatched junction nucleotides: 5. The CDR3 loop is CASSPLGGTDTQYF. CDR3 nucleotide sequence: TGTGCCAGCAGTCCCCTCGGGGGGACAGATACGCAGTATTTT.

The rearrangement joins TRBV14 to TRBJ2-1; 7 nucleotides agree with TRBD2. V trimming: 4 bases; J trimming: 3 bases; junction bases outside the gene matches: 9. The CDR3 sequence is 16 residues long. Germline V gives CDR1 SGHDN, CDR2 FVKESK. The CDR3 protein is CASSPGGRVLYNEQFF. The CDR3 DNA sequence: TGTGCCAGCAGCCCCGGGGGGAGGGTCCTCTACAATGAGCAGTTCTTC.

The rearrangement joins TRBV12-5 to TRBJ2-2, with D hard to call. V dropped 3 bases and J dropped 1 base, with 3 bases sitting between them. The CDR3 loop spans 13 amino acids. Germline V gene data show CDR1 as LGHNT and CDR2 as FRNRAP. The chain's CDR3 is CASGFQNTGELFF. The CDR3 bases are TGTGCTAGTGGTTTCCAGAACACCGGGGAGCTGTTTTTT.

V is TRBV4-2 and J is TRBJ1-6, with 11 bases matching TRBD1. J was trimmed by 7 bases and V by 4 bases; bases with no gene match: 3. The CDR3 spans 15 residues. Germline values: CDR1 LGHNA, CDR2 YNFKEQ. In nucleotides, the CDR3 is TGTGCCAGCAGCCGAGGGACAGGGGGAAATTCACCCCTCCACTTT. This codes for CASSRGTGGNSPLHF.

The CDR3 nucleotides read TGTGCCAGCAGGGCGGACAGGACCCTTGGCTACACCTTC. Encoded protein: CASRADRTLGYTF. The rearrangement joins TRBV12-3 or TRBV12-4 to TRBJ1-2; 7 nucleotides match TRBD1. The CDR3 extends over 13 amino acids. V was pared by 6 bases and J by 7 bases, with 8 bases of the junction left unmatched.

Of note for this clone: The identical CDR3 is also encoded by other nucleotide sequences in the sample. Written as DNA, the CDR3 is TGTGCCAGTAGTATTTCTAGCGGGAGCTCCTACAATGAGCAGTTCTTC. Encoded protein: CASSISSGSSYNEQFF. The genes are TRBV19 and TRBJ2-1; 10 positions match TRBD2. Germline assignment: CDR1 LNHDA and CDR2 SQIVND (reference sequence). The length of the CDR3 is 16 residues. With V trimmed by 3 bases and J by 0 bases, 2 bases remained unmatched.